These 13 T cell receptor beta chains originate from one sample sequenced in a study of neoadjuvant nivolumab and ipilimumab in lung cancer. Some clones are missing from TCRdb's copy, which holds only in-frame ones; the method was immunoSEQ multiplex PCR. The table records over 4,000 clones, around 92% of them present only once. Here the sequenced sample was blood, taken after neoadjuvant nivolumab, alone or with ipilimumab, at or shortly before surgery. The origin of the receptors is an adult with non-small cell lung cancer. Some clones in this sample may be carry-over from other donors' samples.

This clone was detected only once. V is TRBV6-4 and J is TRBJ2-2; TRBD2 aligns across 10 bases. The germline V gene has CDR1 MRHNA and CDR2 SNTAGT. V lost 5 bases and J lost 6; bases outside the gene matches: 6. The length of the CDR3 is 15 residues. CDR3 coding DNA: TGTGCCAGCAGTAGGCTAGCGGGAGAGGCCGGGGAGCTGTTTTTT. It codes for CASSRLAGEAGELFF.

The chain combines TRBV5-4 with TRBJ2-1, with D possibly matching TRBD1 (6 bases). V gave up 3 bases and J gave up 9 bases, with 10 bases separating them. CDR3 size: 12 residues. Germline CDR1 SGHNT, CDR2 YYREEE (reference sequence). CDR3 residues: CASSYRESEQFF. In DNA, the CDR3 is TGTGCCAGCAGCTACAGGGAGAGTGAGCAGTTCTTC. Looking up the rest from reference TRBV5-4 and TRBJ2-1 gives the full variable domain: ETGVTQSPTHLIKTRGQQVTLRCSSQSGHNTVSWYQQALGQGPQFIFQYYREEENGRGNFPPRFSGLQFPNYSSELNVNALELDDSALYLCASSYRESEQFFGPGTRLTVL.

The V call is TRBV2, the J call TRBJ1-5, with D uncertain. The CDR3 spans 15 residues. Germline CDR1 and CDR2: SNHLY and FYNNEI. V gave up 6 bases and J gave up 1 base, with 13 bases separating them. CDR3 residues: CASRADTWSNQPQHF. CDR3 nucleotide sequence: TGTGCCAGCAGGGCTGACACATGGAGCAATCAGCCCCAGCATTTT.

The chain recombines TRBV27 with TRBJ1-1; no definite D call. V shed 4 bases and J shed 7 bases, with 22 bases lying between them. The CDR3 sequence is 16 residues long. CDR1 MNHEY and CDR2 SMNVEV come from the germline V gene (reference sequence). The CDR3 nucleotides read TGTGCCAGCAGTTACTTCCCAACAACGGGAGGAGGTGAAGCTTTCTTT. This codes for CASSYFPTTGGGEAFF.

This chain uses TRBV5-4 with TRBJ2-2, with D perhaps TRBD2 (6 bases). CDR1 and CDR2 from the germline V gene are SGHNT and YYREEE (reference sequence). Between the trimmed V and J ends, which lost 4 bases and 1 base, there was a span of 11 bases. CDR3 size: 15 residues. CDR3 DNA: TGTGCCAGCAGCCCGGGACTCGGGAACACCGGGGAGCTGTTTTTT. Protein sequence: CASSPGLGNTGELFF.

The chain is built from TRBV5-1 and TRBJ2-7; 7 bases align to TRBD1. From germline, CDR1 is SGHRS and CDR2 YFSETQ. Trimming at V came to 5 bases and at J to 6 bases, leaving 2 bases not matched to a gene. CDR3 length: 11 amino acids. The CDR3 region is CASRQGTEQYF. The CDR3 DNA reads as TGCGCCAGCAGACAGGGGACCGAGCAGTACTTC.

This chain links TRBV10-2 with TRBJ2-7; 7 bases fit TRBD1. The CDR3 consists of 12 residues. From germline, CDR1 is WSHSY and CDR2 SAAADI. Trimming took 3 bases from V and 6 from J; bases not matched to a gene: 2. As DNA, the CDR3 is TGCGCCAGCAGTGAACAGGGGCTCGAGCAGTACTTC. It encodes CASSEQGLEQYF.

The rearrangement links TRBV25-1 to TRBJ2-5; 8 bases match TRBD1. J lost 7 bases, V lost 10 bases, and 11 bases had no gene match. In germline, CDR1 is MGHDK, CDR2 SYGVNS. The CDR3 spans 13 residues. The chain's CDR3 is CATMTGVVGTQYF. Here the CDR3 DNA reads TGTGCCACCATGACAGGGGTGGTAGGGACCCAGTACTTC.

This chain links TRBV10-1 with TRBJ2-7; D is perhaps TRBD2 (5 bases). This CDR3 region has 16 residues. V dropped 0 bases and J dropped 2 bases, with 14 bases sitting between them. The germline V gene encodes CDR1 WNHNN and CDR2 SYGVQD (reference sequence). Here the CDR3 DNA reads TGCGCCAGCAGTGAGTCGGTGAAGCGGAGTACCTACGAGCAGTACTTC. This gives the protein CASSESVKRSTYEQYF.

This clone was seen just once. The chain employs TRBV7-2 and TRBJ2-3; TRBD2 aligns across 8 bases. Germline trimming cut 2 bases from V and 7 bases from J; bases unmatched to any gene: 20. Germline CDR1 and CDR2: SGHTA and FQGNSA. The CDR3 covers 19 residues. The CDR3 loop reads CASSLLGGPGLGRSNTQYF. CDR3 DNA sequence: TGTGCCAGCAGCTTATTGGGGGGACCGGGACTAGGGAGGTCAAATACGCAGTATTTT.

The rearrangement uses TRBV5-1 and TRBJ2-3; D is unresolved. This CDR3 is built from 14 residues. V was pared by 2 bases and J by 4 bases, with 11 bases between. Germline CDR1 is SGHRS and CDR2 is YFSETQ. CDR3 amino acids: CASSFSGISDTQYF. Here the CDR3 DNA reads TGCGCCAGCAGCTTTTCTGGGATATCAGATACGCAGTATTTT.

This clone occurred once. The chain recombines TRBV5-1 with TRBJ1-1; D unresolved. CDR1 and CDR2 (germline): SGHRS, YFSETQ. Trimming shortened V by 0 bases and J by 0 bases, and 12 bases separated the two germline ends. This CDR3 has 16 amino acids. CDR3 sequence: CASSLEARSMNTEAFF. CDR3 sequence (DNA): TGCGCCAGCAGCTTGGAGGCCAGATCCATGAACACTGAAGCTTTCTTT.

The chain combines TRBV2 with TRBJ2-7; D is perhaps TRBD1 (5 bases). V lost 0 bases and J lost 5, with 14 bases in between. The CDR3 contains 15 residues. Germline CDR1 reads SNHLY; CDR2 reads FYNNEI. The CDR3 region is CASSEAAAGKHEQYF. CDR3 coding DNA: TGTGCCAGCAGTGAAGCGGCGGCAGGGAAGCACGAGCAGTACTTC.